A selection of T cell receptor beta chains follows, all from one sample in a study of tumor-infiltrating lymphocytes in primary liver carcinoma. In TCRdb, the multiplex PCR reads were re-called with MiXCR into one record per CDR3 protein. Of more than 70,000 distinct CDR3 sequences listed, roughly two thirds are singletons. Sequenced: tumor-adjacent normal liver tissue. The receptor source for this set is a man between 35 and 55 years old with primary liver carcinoma and hepatitis B virus infection. The CDR3 runs from the conserved cysteine through the conserved F or W. The D gene is left open where the match is weak. Size is omitted from some rows. Given values are once, few, many or a class for expanded clones.

j_call	clone_size	d_call	v_call	cdr3_aa	cdr3_nt
TRBJ2-7	few	-	TRBV11-1	CASSSSRDSSYDRYF	TGTGCCAGCAGCTCATCCCGTGACTCCTCCTACGATCGGTACTTC
TRBJ2-7	many	-	TRBV29-1	CSVVDAPGEQYF	TGCAGCGTTGTGGACGCACCCGGCGAGCAGTACTTC
TRBJ1-1	-	-	TRBV7-8	CASGGAGESTEAFF	TGTGCCAGCGGGGGGGCTGGGGAGAGTACTGAAGCTTTCTTT
TRBJ2-3	many	-	TRBV5-1	CASSLGVVADTQYF	TGCGCCAGCAGCTTGGGTGTTGTAGCAGATACGCAGTATTTT
TRBJ1-2	-	-	TRBV5-6	CASSLTGDPANYGYTF	TGTGCCAGCAGCTTGACTGGCGATCCAGCTAACTATGGCTACACCTTT
TRBJ2-4	-	TRBD2	TRBV6-5	CVSREAGGPAKNIQYF	TGTGTCAGCAGAGAAGCGGGAGGACCTGCCAAAAACATCCAGTACTTC
TRBJ2-7	-	-	TRBV10-1	CAIQGHGWHEEYF	TGCGCCATCCAGGGACATGGGTGGCACGAGGAGTACTTC
TRBJ1-1	once	-	TRBV24-1	CATSDWGADTEAFF	TGTGCCACCAGTGATTGGGGGGCGGACACTGAAGCTTTCTTT
TRBJ2-3	-	-	TRBV12-3/TRBV12-4	CASSFHSSGPDTQYF	TGTGCCAGCAGTTTTCATTCGAGCGGCCCAGATACGCAATATTTT
TRBJ2-3	-	-	TRBV7-9	CASRLLVGSGDTQYF	TGTGCCAGCCGCTTACTAGTCGGGTCTGGGGATACGCAGTATTTT
TRBJ2-4	-	TRBD1	TRBV6-1	CASNATGGFGKNIQYF	TGTGCTAGCAATGCCACAGGGGGGTTCGGCAAAAACATTCAGTACTTC
TRBJ2-7	-	-	TRBV5-6	CASSPGGDKQYF	TGTGCCAGCAGCCCTGGAGGAGACAAGCAGTACTTC
TRBJ2-1	-	TRBD2	TRBV28	CAGGPGTSSNKQFF	TGTGCCGGCGGACCCGGGACTAGCTCCAATAAGCAGTTCTTC
TRBJ2-5	-	-	TRBV6-5	CASSPVGETQYF	TGTGCCAGCAGCCCGGTAGGCGAGACCCAGTACTTC
TRBJ2-2	-	-	TRBV5-6	CASSKTARKLFF	TGTGCCAGCAGCAAGACCGCTCGAAAGCTGTTTTTT
TRBJ1-1	once	-	TRBV14	CVSTLRRGCTEAFF	TGTGTCAGCACCCTCCGCCGAGGGTGCACTGAAGCTTTCTTT
TRBJ2-3	few	TRBD1	TRBV11-2	CAGNYDRVYTQYF	TGTGCCGGCAACTACGACAGGGTGTATACGCAGTATTTT
TRBJ1-1	-	-	TRBV6-2/TRBV6-3	CASSYAEGFDLNTEAFF	TGTGCCAGCAGTTATGCCGAGGGTTTCGACCTGAATACTGAAGCTTTCTTT
TRBJ2-7	-	-	TRBV10-3	CAISASSGRKAYEQYF	TGTGCCATCAGTGCTTCTAGTGGGAGGAAGGCCTACGAGCAGTACTTC
TRBJ2-1	-	TRBD2	TRBV29-1	CSVEPPREVRNEQFF	TGCAGCGTTGAACCTCCGCGGGAGGTCCGCAATGAGCAGTTCTTC
TRBJ2-5	-	-	TRBV28	CASTSHTGFQETQYF	TGTGCCAGCACCTCGCACACCGGATTCCAAGAGACCCAGTACTTC
TRBJ2-1	-	TRBD2	TRBV4-3	CARSQNGLAAYNEQFF	TGCGCCAGGAGCCAAAACGGACTAGCAGCATACAATGAGCAGTTCTTC
TRBJ2-1	many	-	TRBV5-1	CASSLGAASQNEQFF	TGCGCCAGCAGCTTAGGGGCTGCCTCCCAGAATGAGCAGTTCTTC
TRBJ2-3	-	-	TRBV10-2	CASSDLNEASVESTNTQYF	TGCGCCAGCAGTGACTTAAACGAGGCTAGCGTCGAAAGCACAAATACGCAGTATTTT
TRBJ1-1	-	TRBD1	TRBV6-5	CVSSPPDRPIRAFF	TGTGTCAGCAGCCCCCCGGACAGGCCGATAAGGGCTTTCTTT
TRBJ2-1	-	-	TRBV10-3	CGIRRDYEQFF	TGTGGCATCCGTCGTGACTATGAGCAGTTCTTC
TRBJ2-4	-	-	TRBV11-2	CVSSPTGASTVAKNIQYF	TGCGTCAGCAGCCCAACTGGGGCTTCCACGGTAGCCAAAAACATTCAGTACTTC
TRBJ2-3	many	TRBD2	TRBV5-1	CASSLSSGSADTQYF	TGCGCCAGCAGCTTGTCCAGCGGGAGTGCAGATACGCAGTATTTT
TRBJ2-1	-	TRBD2	TRBV11-2	CAISLGRRFSGTLYNEQFF	TGTGCCATCAGCTTAGGTAGGCGATTCAGCGGGACCCTTTACAATGAGCAGTTCTTC
TRBJ2-7	-	TRBD1	TRBV4-3	CASSQGVGTGDYEQYF	TGCGCCAGCAGCCAAGGGGTCGGGACAGGGGACTACGAGCAGTACTTC
TRBJ2-1	-	-	TRBV29-1	CSVEGPGSPYNVQFF	TGCAGCGTTGAAGGTCCCGGGAGTCCCTACAATGTGCAGTTCTTC
TRBJ2-1	few	TRBD1	TRBV29-1	CSADRYDEQFF	TGCAGCGCGGACAGGTACGATGAGCAGTTCTTC
TRBJ2-7	-	TRBD1	TRBV4-1	CTSSQATGGWLEQYF	TGTACCAGCAGCCAAGCAACAGGGGGGTGGTTAGAGCAGTACTTC
TRBJ2-2	-	-	TRBV7-9	CASSCRNTRELFF	TGTGCCAGCAGCTGCAGAAACACCCGGGAGCTGTTTTTT
TRBJ2-7	-	TRBD1	TRBV7-8	CASSLGYRDRDQYF	TGTGCTAGCAGCTTAGGGTACAGGGACAGGGACCAGTACTTC
TRBJ2-1	-	TRBD1	TRBV7-3	CASSRDRVNEQFF	TGTGCCAGCAGCCGGGACAGGGTCAATGAGCAGTTCTTC
TRBJ2-2	few	TRBD2	TRBV6-2/TRBV6-3	CASSQTGLAGRGELLF	TGTGCCAGCAGTCAAACCGGACTAGCGGGACGCGGGGAGCTGCTTTTT
TRBJ1-4	-	-	TRBV6-5	CATSHGGVDEKLGF	TGCGCCACAAGTCACGGAGGTGTTGATGAAAAACTGGGTTTT
TRBJ2-7	-	-	TRBV10-3	CTISVGWRDEVAHEQYF	TGTACCATCAGTGTCGGCTGGCGCGATGAGGTGGCCCACGAGCAGTACTTC
TRBJ2-7	-	TRBD2	TRBV7-8	CANSLGSGGNYEHYF	TGTGCCAACAGCTTAGGTTCGGGAGGGAACTACGAGCACTACTTC